This TCR beta chain was recorded in a study of follicular helper T cells after annual influenza vaccination (dated by TCRdb to about 2017). As for the study more broadly: After each seasonal influenza vaccination, blood was collected on days 0, 7 and 28. The 2015 samples were processed right after collection, while the 2013-2014 samples were cryopreserved. Multi-year samples were available for six subjects, with four spanning two vaccination seasons and two spanning three seasons. To study recall of cTfh clones, some subjects were followed through successive annual vaccinations in the 2013-2014, 2014-2015 and 2015-2016 seasons. One week after vaccination, a second recruited cohort of roughly eleven subjects (Table S1) displayed a similar ICOS+CD38+ cTfh response. The paper as a whole reports these results and caveats: Day 7 ICOS+CD38+ clones were most often found later in ICOS-CD38- cTfh, suggesting that subset may serve as a memory reservoir. ICOS+CD38+ cTfh clonality correlated with the frequency of that population, and its change correlated with the change in circulating plasmablast frequency. Because only roughly 9-22% of the analyzed cells gave productive TCRB sequences, there was no way to sample rare clonotypes. Successive annual vaccinations recalled a recurring oligoclonal ICOS+CD38+ cTfh response that included tetramer and AIM influenza-specific clonotypes.

For this clone: Which antigen it targets is not known. The input lacks base qualities; no much larger clone sits a single base away.

CDR3 length: 16 amino acids, cysteine to phenylalanine. The read is trimmed to its CDR3 DNA, 48 bases read in frame from base 1. V is cut back by 5 bases and J by 1 base, with 10 bases in the junction unmatched. Sequences MNHEY (CDR1) and SMNVEV (CDR2) are obtained from the germline V gene (reference sequence). Taken with the paper, the label for time point translates to: 2015-2016 season, pre-vaccination. Seasonal inactivated influenza vaccine (Fluvarix) was administered to adults, and sorted blood CD4 subsets were tracked by TCRB sequencing before and after vaccination. To be eligible, subjects had to live in the community and must not have received influenza vaccine in the previous 6 months. Subjects were excluded for influenza vaccine contraindications, substance abuse, HIV/AIDS, active malignancy, immunomodulatory medication, or active illness such as respiratory infection. At each time point, about 35 to 110 mL of blood was collected. Circulating Tfh were defined as non-naive CD4+CXCR5+PD-1+ cells, and these cells were sorted into ICOS+CD38+ and ICOS-CD38- fractions. Ficoll-Paque PLUS or SepMate separation was used to isolate PBMC. Before DNA was extracted, the cell subsets were sorted from PBMC using a BD FACS Aria.

Library construction relied on the immunoSEQ multiplex PCR assay. Adaptive Biotechnologies carried out TCRB amplification, library preparation, sequencing and preliminary bioinformatics at Survey level resolution. For TCRB sequencing, genomic DNA from the sorted cTfh populations was amplified by multiplex PCR. As for how the authors treated the data: Clonality was computed in R as 1 minus normalized Shannon entropy; the Gini index was calculated with the R package ineq. The overlap score was defined as the summed counts of shared sequences divided by the total counts of all sequences in both compared samples. Significance of shared clonotypes was assessed by Fisher's exact test, with a theoretical repertoire of 10^7 TCRB sequences assumed. This immuneACCESS table, as held by TCRdb, lists in-frame sequences with V and J called but not all clones. Of the missing ones, under half trace to an unresolved V gene in checked studies; the others have no known cause. The DNA was the basis for D and trimming; V, J and clone size are from that table. The table for this sample lists around 800 clones; over 60% of them were counted only once. Around 3.7% of the sample is in the top ten clones.

The sample was CXCR5+ CD38+ circulating T follicular helper cells from blood, taken on the day of influenza vaccination. What the cell subset or site label conveys for this sample: circulating Tfh, non-naive CD4+CXCR5+PD-1+ (ICOS+CD38+ or ICOS-CD38-). The rearrangement joined TRBV27 to TRBJ2-7; 8 bases in between match TRBD1. The source of this sequence is an adult who received the influenza vaccine. This receptor has the CDR3 CASSPHGQGASYEQYF. The nucleotide sequence reads as follows: TGTGCCAGCAGTCCACATGGACAGGGAGCTTCCTACGAGCAGTACTTC.